A selection of T cell receptor beta chains follows, all from one sample in a study of cytomegalovirus exposure and HLA in healthy donors. TCRdb's copy holds only in-frame clones and misses some; the assay was immunoSEQ multiplex PCR. The sample yields 150,000 or so clones, 74% seen once. Sequenced sample: PBMCs. These receptors all stem from a man in his late teens or twenties in good health and CMV-seropositive. Both conserved end residues are part of each CDR3. Fields, in order: J gene, D gene, clone size, V gene, CDR3 DNA, CDR3 protein. A D gene is named only where the DNA matches it firmly. Only part of the rows carry a size: once, few, many, or a class if the clone is expanded.

J: TRBJ1-3
D: NA
size: NA
V: TRBV15
DNA: TGTGCCACCAACCGAGCCGGGACTGCGGGAAACACCATATATTTT
CDR3: CATNRAGTAGNTIYF

J: TRBJ1-5
D: TRBD1
size: once
V: TRBV5-1
DNA: TGCGCCAGCAGCGCAGGGACAGGGAATCAGCCCCAGCATTTT
CDR3: CASSAGTGNQPQHF

J: TRBJ1-3
D: TRBD1
size: once
V: TRBV5-4
DNA: TGTGCCAGCAGCGTAACAGGGGGTGGAAACACCATATATTTT
CDR3: CASSVTGGGNTIYF

J: TRBJ2-3
D: NA
size: NA
V: TRBV13
DNA: TGTGCCAGCAGCTCAGAGACAGGCTTGGCAGATACGCAGTATTTT
CDR3: CASSSETGLADTQYF

J: TRBJ2-7
D: NA
size: NA
V: TRBV18
DNA: TGTGCCAGCTCACCACTGGTCGGGGAGCAGTACTTC
CDR3: CASSPLVGEQYF

J: TRBJ2-7
D: TRBD1
size: NA
V: TRBV2
DNA: TGTGCCTCGGCCAAGGACAGGGATCTCCTCACCTACGAGCAGTACTTC
CDR3: CASAKDRDLLTYEQYF

J: TRBJ1-4
D: TRBD1
size: NA
V: TRBV13
DNA: TGTGCCAGCAGCTTAGGACAGGGGTATGAAAAACTGTTTTTT
CDR3: CASSLGQGYEKLFF

J: TRBJ2-7
D: NA
size: NA
V: TRBV25-1
DNA: TGTGCCAGCAGGAGGTCTGATGCCTACGAGCAGTACTTC
CDR3: CASRRSDAYEQYF

J: TRBJ1-1
D: NA
size: NA
V: TRBV2
DNA: TGTGCCAGCAGGTACAGGGTGAACACTGAAGCTTTCTTT
CDR3: CASRYRVNTEAFF

J: TRBJ2-2
D: TRBD1
size: NA
V: TRBV7-7
DNA: TGTGCTAGCAGCTTAGCGTTCGGGACAGGCACCGGGGAGCTGTTTTTT
CDR3: CASSLAFGTGTGELFF

J: TRBJ2-7
D: TRBD2
size: NA
V: TRBV14
DNA: TGTGCCAGCAGCCAAGATCGTCTAGCGGGGTCCTACGAGCAGTACTTC
CDR3: CASSQDRLAGSYEQYF

J: TRBJ2-5
D: TRBD1
size: NA
V: TRBV11-2
DNA: TGTGCCAGCAGCTTAAAACCGGGACAGGGTATGGTTGGGACCCAGTACTTC
CDR3: CASSLKPGQGMVGTQYF

J: TRBJ1-5
D: TRBD1
size: NA
V: TRBV5-8
DNA: TGTGCCAGCAGCTCGGGGACAGGGTCTCCCGTAGGTCAGCCCCAGCATTTT
CDR3: CASSSGTGSPVGQPQHF

J: TRBJ2-5
D: NA
size: NA
V: TRBV11-2
DNA: TGTGCCAGCAGCCTTAGCTCCGGGACTCAAGAGACCCAGTACTTC
CDR3: CASSLSSGTQETQYF

J: TRBJ2-7
D: NA
size: NA
V: TRBV9
DNA: TGTGCCAGCAGCGTAGCGGGCGGGACGGTGACCTACGAGCAGTACTTC
CDR3: CASSVAGGTVTYEQYF

J: TRBJ1-5
D: NA
size: NA
V: TRBV4-3
DNA: TGCGCCAGCAGCCAAGGCCGGTATATGGCCCAGCATTTT
CDR3: CASSQGRYMAQHF

J: TRBJ1-1
D: NA
size: NA
V: TRBV5-6
DNA: TGTGCCAGCAGCTTGGGGGGCAGGGCCGCTGTTATCTATGAAGCTTTCTTT
CDR3: CASSLGGRAAVIYEAFF

J: TRBJ2-3
D: NA
size: NA
V: TRBV9
DNA: TGTGCCAGCAGCGCAAAGGTACTAGTACGCGGAGATACGCAGTATTTT
CDR3: CASSAKVLVRGDTQYF

J: TRBJ2-7
D: NA
size: NA
V: TRBV6-5
DNA: TGTGCCAGCAGTTCACCCGGACAAGCCTACGAGCAGTACTTC
CDR3: CASSSPGQAYEQYF

J: TRBJ2-1
D: TRBD1
size: NA
V: TRBV7-7
DNA: TGTGCTAGCAGCCCCGGGACAGCTTACAATGAGCAGTTCTTC
CDR3: CASSPGTAYNEQFF

J: TRBJ2-7
D: TRBD1
size: few
V: TRBV9
DNA: TGTGCCAGCAGCGTAGAAGGGACAGGCTCCTACGAGCAGTACTTC
CDR3: CASSVEGTGSYEQYF

J: TRBJ1-5
D: NA
size: NA
V: TRBV6-5
DNA: TGTGCCAGCAGTTATCAAAAGCCTCCTAGCAATCAGCCCCAGCATTTT
CDR3: CASSYQKPPSNQPQHF

J: TRBJ2-7
D: NA
size: NA
V: TRBV7-2
DNA: TGTGCCAGCAGGTTAGGTGGTGGCGGAACCTACGAGCAGTACTTC
CDR3: CASRLGGGGTYEQYF

J: TRBJ2-6
D: NA
size: NA
V: TRBV7-9
DNA: TGTGCCACAGTGGAAGGGGTCTTTGGGGCCAACGTCCTGACTTTC
CDR3: CATVEGVFGANVLTF

J: TRBJ2-7
D: NA
size: NA
V: TRBV27
DNA: TGTGCCAGCAGTTTACTAGCCCACTACGAGCAGTACTTC
CDR3: CASSLLAHYEQYF

J: TRBJ2-1
D: TRBD2
size: NA
V: TRBV15
DNA: TGTGCCACCAGCAGATCGGGAGCGGGAGGGCCGGATGAGCAGTTCTTC
CDR3: CATSRSGAGGPDEQFF

J: TRBJ1-2
D: NA
size: NA
V: TRBV6-5
DNA: TGTGCCAGCAGTTACGGCGGGCTACGGTCGACCTATGGCTACACCTTC
CDR3: CASSYGGLRSTYGYTF

J: TRBJ2-1
D: TRBD1
size: NA
V: TRBV5-5
DNA: TGTGCCAGCAGCCGGTGGACAGGGGACAATGAGCAGTTCTTC
CDR3: CASSRWTGDNEQFF

J: TRBJ2-7
D: TRBD1
size: NA
V: TRBV5-6
DNA: TGTGCCAGCAGCTTTAGGACAGGCCCGTACTCCTACGAGCAGTACTTC
CDR3: CASSFRTGPYSYEQYF

J: TRBJ1-5
D: NA
size: NA
V: TRBV28
DNA: TGTGCCAGCACGGTTCCTTATAGCAATCAGCCCCAGCATTTT
CDR3: CASTVPYSNQPQHF

J: TRBJ2-7
D: TRBD1
size: few
V: TRBV6-6
DNA: TGTGCCACCAGTACCCACTCGACAGGGAACGAGCAGTACTTC
CDR3: CATSTHSTGNEQYF

J: TRBJ2-3
D: TRBD1
size: NA
V: TRBV7-2
DNA: TGTGCCAGCAGCTCCTGGGACAGGTCGATTGATACGCAGTATTTT
CDR3: CASSSWDRSIDTQYF

J: TRBJ1-5
D: NA
size: NA
V: TRBV7-2
DNA: TGTGCCAGCAGCTTTATTGGGGACACCTTTAGCAATCAGCCCCAGCATTTT
CDR3: CASSFIGDTFSNQPQHF

J: TRBJ2-7
D: NA
size: NA
V: TRBV28
DNA: TGTGCCAGCAGTCCGGGGATCTCCTACGAGCAGTACTTC
CDR3: CASSPGISYEQYF

J: TRBJ2-7
D: NA
size: NA
V: TRBV27
DNA: TGTGCCAGCAGCCCCCATCGGTACTCCTACGAGCAGTACTTC
CDR3: CASSPHRYSYEQYF

J: TRBJ2-2
D: TRBD2
size: once
V: TRBV6-5
DNA: TGTGCCAGCCGGCGGGGCGGGGGGGTTGTCGGGGAGCTGTTTTTT
CDR3: CASRRGGGVVGELFF

J: TRBJ2-6
D: TRBD1
size: NA
V: TRBV30
DNA: TGTGCCTGGAGTGACGGACAGGGGAGCTCTGGGGCCAACGTCCTGACTTTC
CDR3: CAWSDGQGSSGANVLTF

J: TRBJ1-5
D: TRBD1
size: once
V: TRBV28
DNA: TGTGCCAGCAGTCCGGGACAGGGACCTGGGCATCAGCCCCAGCATTTT
CDR3: CASSPGQGPGHQPQHF

J: TRBJ1-2
D: NA
size: NA
V: TRBV6-5
DNA: TGTGCCAGCAGTTACTCGGGCCTTTATGGCTACACCTTC
CDR3: CASSYSGLYGYTF

J: TRBJ1-1
D: TRBD1
size: NA
V: TRBV7-3
DNA: TGTGCCAGCAGCAGGACAGGGGACACTGAAGCTTTCTTT
CDR3: CASSRTGDTEAFF

J: TRBJ1-2
D: TRBD1
size: NA
V: TRBV6-6
DNA: TGTGCCAGCACCCTCGTACAGGGGGACTATGGCTACACCTTC
CDR3: CASTLVQGDYGYTF

J: TRBJ1-5
D: NA
size: NA
V: TRBV10-3
DNA: TGTGCCATCAGGACAGAATCAAATCAGCCCCAGCATTTT
CDR3: CAIRTESNQPQHF

J: TRBJ2-7
D: NA
size: NA
V: TRBV11-2
DNA: TGTGCCAGCAGCCATTGGGCGGAGCAGTACTTC
CDR3: CASSHWAEQYF

J: TRBJ2-1
D: TRBD2
size: NA
V: TRBV20-1
DNA: TGCAGTGGGGAGGGGATCGATGAGCAGTTCTTC
CDR3: CSGEGIDEQFF

J: TRBJ2-7
D: NA
size: NA
V: TRBV7-9
DNA: TGTGCCAGCAGCCTCAACAGGGCCTGGGAGCAGTACTTC
CDR3: CASSLNRAWEQYF

J: TRBJ1-1
D: NA
size: NA
V: TRBV6-4
DNA: TGTGCCAGTCGGACGGACAGATTGAACACTGAAGCTTTCTTT
CDR3: CASRTDRLNTEAFF

J: TRBJ2-7
D: TRBD2
size: few
V: TRBV2
DNA: TGTGCCAGCAGTGGAACTAGCGGGATACCCGGGGAGCAGTACTTC
CDR3: CASSGTSGIPGEQYF

J: TRBJ1-6
D: TRBD1
size: NA
V: TRBV9
DNA: TGTGCCAGCAGCGAGACAGGGGGTGATAATTCACCCCTCCACTTT
CDR3: CASSETGGDNSPLHF